One T cell receptor beta chain is described in this entry. The sample comes from a study of blood T cells in healthy people across ages. This CDR3 has 19 residues. Looked up from germline, CDR1 is SEHNR and CDR2 is FQNEAQ (reference sequence). Trimming at V came to 4 bases and at J to 1 base, leaving 14 bases not matched to a gene. Through a sample-barcoded 5' primer and a J-beta primer mix, a second PCR was run for about 6 to 12 cycles. TCRdb analysed the 5' RACE reads with MiXCR anew, one entry per CDR3 protein. In the table there are over a million distinct CDR3 sequences, roughly 24% of which are singletons. Another study also made use of these data, one on T cells of mothers and their children.

The chain joins TRBV7-9 to TRBJ2-2; 8 bases are a match to TRBD2. The clonotype comes from a girl aged 2 to 9 in good health. Sequences were obtained from blood. The CDR3 loop reads CASSWPSSGKGLNTGELFF. The CDR3, as DNA: TGTGCCAGCAGCTGGCCGAGTAGCGGGAAGGGTCTGAACACCGGGGAGCTGTTTTTT.